This T cell receptor beta chain was identified in a study of blood T cell repertoires in COVID-19. Study-wide background: Sample material is recorded as cDNA or gDNA derived from T cells, B-cell-depleted T cells, or PBMCs.

V lost 7 bases, J lost 4 bases, and 10 bases lay in between. Germline V gene data show CDR1 as LNHDA and CDR2 as SQIVND (reference sequence). This CDR3 region has 12 residues. Original processing methods: Amplified reference gene primers provided the basis for estimating nucleated cell counts. Some clones are missing from TCRdb's copy, which holds only in-frame ones; the method was immunoSEQ multiplex PCR. V and J calls and clone size are as listed in that table; D and trimming were resolved from the DNA. The sample contains thousands of clones, around 86% of which appear only once. The sample consisted of peripheral blood. This sequence originates from a human donor in a cohort sampled during active COVID-19. This rearrangement joins TRBV19 to TRBJ1-1; no clear D. CDR3 protein: CASTIGITEAFF. In DNA form, the CDR3 reads TGTGCCAGTACGATCGGGATCACTGAAGCTTTCTTT.